These T cell receptor beta chains were read from a single sample in a study of early T cells in non-severe SARS-CoV-2 infection. One entry per CDR3 protein, called by TCRdb with MiXCR from the 5' RACE reads. The sample has approximately 80,000 distinct CDR3 sequences; approximately 10% are singletons. This specimen consisted of whole blood, obtained at baseline. The receptors originated from an adult who was a healthcare worker with PCR-confirmed SARS-CoV-2 infection or an uninfected control (not recorded which). Each CDR3 is given with its conserved first and last residue. Each record gives: V gene, clone size, D gene, J gene, CDR3 protein, CDR3 DNA. D genes are given only for firm matches. Size tells how often a clone was seen (once, few, many) or the class of an expanded clone, and some rows leave it out.

TRBV20-1,many,TRBD1,TRBJ2-1,CSARDPGQGLGEQFF,TGCAGTGCTAGAGATCCGGGACAGGGGTTAGGTGAGCAGTTCTTC
TRBV13,few,TRBD1,TRBJ1-3,CATTSNQGVGGNTIYF,TGTGCCACCACGTCCAATCAGGGGGTTGGTGGAAACACCATATATTTT
TRBV29-1,many,TRBD2,TRBJ2-3,CSVEGTSGTSTDTQYF,TGCAGCGTTGAGGGGACTAGCGGGACTAGCACAGATACGCAGTATTTT
TRBV20-1,few,-,TRBJ1-1,CSARGGTSFNTEAFF,TGCAGTGCTAGAGGCGGGACGTCCTTCAACACTGAAGCTTTCTTT
TRBV4-1,once,-,TRBJ1-1,CASSQYLSRTDTEAFF,TGCGCCAGCAGCCAATATCTCTCCAGGACCGACACTGAAGCTTTCTTT
TRBV14,many,-,TRBJ2-3,CASSPWTSSTDTQYF,TGTGCCAGCAGCCCTTGGACAAGCAGCACAGATACGCAGTATTTT
TRBV19,few,-,TRBJ2-3,CASSIGYGDTQYF,TGTGCCAGTAGTATAGGGTATGGAGATACGCAGTATTTT
TRBV5-5,-,-,TRBJ2-5,CASSLVPAGQETQYF,TGTGCCAGCAGCTTGGTACCGGCGGGGCAAGAGACCCAGTACTTC
TRBV10-3,-,TRBD1,TRBJ1-1,CAISQGALNTEAFF,TGTGCCATCAGTCAGGGGGCTTTAAACACTGAAGCTTTCTTT
TRBV2,few,TRBD1,TRBJ2-2,CASLQGANTGELFF,TGTGCCAGCCTACAGGGGGCCAACACCGGGGAGCTGTTTTTT
TRBV7-2,-,-,TRBJ1-5,CASNVDLNSNQPQHF,TGTGCCAGCAACGTTGACCTTAATAGCAATCAGCCCCAGCATTTT
TRBV6-1,-,-,TRBJ2-7,CASSETFREQYF,TGTGCCAGCAGTGAAACCTTCCGTGAGCAGTACTTC
TRBV6-1,many,-,TRBJ2-2,CASSEVMGDTGELFF,TGTGCCAGCAGTGAAGTAATGGGGGACACCGGGGAGCTGTTTTTT
TRBV25-1,many,-,TRBJ2-3,CASSAAESPTSTDTQYF,TGTGCCAGCAGTGCAGCGGAGTCCCCAACTAGCACAGATACGCAGTATTTT
TRBV6-2/TRBV6-3,-,-,TRBJ1-2,CASSFGYDVGYGYTF,TGTGCCAGCAGTTTTGGCTACGATGTGGGCTATGGCTACACCTTC
TRBV6-2/TRBV6-3,many,TRBD2,TRBJ2-5,CASRLMGGETQYF,TGTGCCAGCAGGTTAATGGGGGGGGAGACCCAGTACTTC
TRBV10-3,-,-,TRBJ2-3,CAISDSGTSTDTQYF,TGTGCCATCAGTGATTCGGGGACTAGCACAGATACGCAGTATTTT
TRBV4-2,few,-,TRBJ1-5,CASSQDAEKQPQHF,TGTGCCAGCAGCCAAGATGCTGAAAAGCAGCCCCAGCATTTT
TRBV5-1,-,-,TRBJ2-5,CASSWAGLKETQYF,TGCGCCAGCAGCTGGGCGGGACTGAAAGAGACCCAGTACTTC
TRBV7-6,many,-,TRBJ2-2,CASSLTGTHTGELFF,TGTGCCAGCAGCTTAACCGGGACTCATACCGGGGAGCTGTTTTTT
TRBV29-1,-,-,TRBJ1-3,CSVSPAGNTIYF,TGCAGCGTGTCCCCCGCGGGAAACACCATATATTTT
TRBV20-1,few,-,TRBJ1-2,CSAPLIGYNGYTF,TGCAGTGCTCCCCTCATAGGGTACAATGGCTACACCTTC
TRBV28,few,TRBD2,TRBJ2-3,CASSRAGGLITSTDTQYF,TGTGCCAGCAGTCGGGCGGGGGGGCTCATTACTAGCACAGATACGCAGTATTTT
TRBV29-1,-,TRBD1,TRBJ2-3,CSVSGTGSTDTQYF,TGCAGCGTCTCCGGGACAGGGAGCACAGATACGCAGTATTTT
TRBV6-6,-,-,TRBJ1-2,CASSYRQSNYGYTF,TGTGCCAGCAGTTACAGGCAGTCTAACTATGGCTACACCTTC
TRBV5-6,few,-,TRBJ1-1,CASSLQDLGEAFF,TGTGCCAGCAGCTTACAGGATCTTGGTGAAGCTTTCTTT
TRBV3-1,-,-,TRBJ2-1,CASSQDPRGARDNEQFF,TGTGCCAGCAGCCAAGATCCCAGGGGGGCTCGAGACAATGAGCAGTTCTTC
TRBV29-1,many,-,TRBJ1-1,CSVNFENTEAFF,TGCAGCGTAAACTTTGAGAACACTGAAGCTTTCTTT
TRBV25-1,few,-,TRBJ1-6,CASSDRADNSPLHF,TGTGCCAGCAGTGACAGGGCGGATAATTCACCCCTCCACTTT
TRBV9,many,-,TRBJ2-5,CASSVAAGTQYF,TGTGCCAGCAGCGTAGCCGCGGGGACCCAGTACTTC
TRBV20-1,few,TRBD2,TRBJ2-5,CSAPAASGGIGAQYF,TGCAGTGCTCCAGCCGCTAGCGGGGGCATTGGGGCCCAGTACTTC
TRBV3-1,many,TRBD2,TRBJ2-3,CASIGGLAGKFTDTQYF,TGTGCCAGCATTGGGGGACTAGCGGGGAAATTCACAGATACGCAGTATTTT
TRBV14,-,-,TRBJ2-2,CASSPMRRASRGTGELFF,TGTGCCAGCAGCCCCATGCGTCGGGCTAGCCGGGGCACCGGGGAGCTGTTTTTT
TRBV5-6,many,TRBD1,TRBJ1-3,CASSSRQGRISGNTIYF,TGTGCCAGCAGCTCCCGACAGGGAAGAATTTCCGGAAACACCATATATTTT
TRBV7-9,medium-sized,-,TRBJ2-3,CASSLGGPRTDTQYF,TGTGCCAGCAGCTTAGGGGGGCCGCGCACAGATACGCAGTATTTT
TRBV6-5,few,-,TRBJ2-7,CASSYSAGRSSYEQYF,TGTGCCAGCAGTTACTCGGCGGGGCGGAGCTCCTACGAGCAGTACTTC
TRBV18,many,-,TRBJ2-5,CASSPPTGMPLGTQYF,TGTGCCAGCTCACCTCCAACAGGCATGCCGTTAGGGACCCAGTACTTC